The entry below gives a single T cell receptor (beta chain) sequence along with its context. This specimen comes from a study of blood T cell repertoires in COVID-19. Overall study: Samples came from the United States, Italy and Spain, spanning acute and convalescent COVID-19. Sources were T cells, B-cell-depleted T cells, or PBMCs; the material itself was cDNA or gDNA.

The CDR3 loop spans 12 amino acids. Trimming took 3 bases from V and 5 from J, leaving 8 bases between them. The germline gives CDR1 SGHTS, CDR2 YDEGEE. Original analysis: Amplifying reference gene primers gave estimates of nucleated cell counts. Sequencing was performed with immunoSEQ multiplex PCR; in TCRdb, only in-frame clones are kept and a portion is missing. V, J and clone size are those of that table, while D and trimming were read from the DNA. Of 50,000 to 75,000 clones listed, roughly 80% were seen once; the top ten hold about 20%. The sample comprised peripheral blood. This chain joins TRBV5-8 and TRBJ2-5, with a tentative D call TRBD1 (6 bases). The TCR sequence derives from a man aged 80 or over with active or convalescent COVID-19. DNA for the CDR3: TGTGCCAGCAGCTACAGGGCCGAGACCCAGTACTTC. Encoded protein: CASSYRAETQYF.